Below are 17 T cell receptor beta chains sequenced from a single sample in a study of cytomegalovirus exposure and HLA in healthy donors. PCR used 60 Vbeta primers and 13 Jbeta primers. Assay used: immunoSEQ multiplex PCR; TCRdb lists only in-frame clones, some missing. The table records roughly 140,000 clones, around 84% of them present only once. The material sequenced was PBMCs. Every receptor here comes from a boy between 2 and 10 years old in good health and CMV-seronegative.

This clone was detected once. The rearrangement links TRBV4-3 to TRBJ2-7; D gene ambiguous. The CDR3 is made up of 16 amino acids. Looked up from germline, CDR1 is LGHNA and CDR2 is YSLEER. Trimming took 0 bases from V and 4 from J, leaving 16 bases between them. The CDR3 DNA reads as TGCGCCAGCAGCCAAGATCTCTCACATCACCTTTACGAGCAGTACTTC. Amino acid sequence: CASSQDLSHHLYEQYF.

CDR3 DNA sequence: TGTGCCAGCAGCTTGTCTTCGGAGGATACGCAGTATTTT. As protein: CASSLSSEDTQYF. This chain connects TRBV7-7 to TRBJ2-3, with D uncertain. Trimming removed 3 bases from V and 6 bases from J, with 10 bases in between. Germline V lookup: CDR1 SSHAT, CDR2 FNYEAQ (reference sequence). This CDR3 is built from 13 residues.

The sample holds a few counts of this clone. The rearrangement joins TRBV6-1 to TRBJ1-6; possibly TRBD1 for D (6 bases). Germline V gene sequence: CDR1 MNHNS, CDR2 SASEGT. The V gene lost 10 bases and the J gene lost 5 bases, with 12 bases spanning the gap. CDR3 length: 13 amino acids. CDR3 in amino acids: CANSPGDNSPLHF. The CDR3, as DNA: TGTGCCAACTCACCAGGGGATAATTCACCCCTCCACTTT.

This rearrangement joins TRBV28 to TRBJ2-7; 9 nucleotides align to TRBD1. Trimming cost V 6 bases and J 1 base; bases outside gene matches: 10. The germline CDR1 and CDR2 sequences are MDHEN and SYDVKM. The CDR3 consists of 16 residues. The CDR3: CASRPHGTGKSYEQYF. The CDR3 bases are TGTGCCAGCAGGCCTCATGGGACAGGGAAATCCTACGAGCAGTACTTC.

The V and J genes are TRBV12-5 and TRBJ2-5; 7 bases fit TRBD1. Per germline, CDR1 LGHNT and CDR2 FRNRAP. Germline trimming cut 6 bases from V and 11 bases from J; bases unmatched to any gene: 9. The CDR3 is 12 residues long. The CDR3 DNA follows: TGTGCTAGTGGCATGACAGGGAATGAGCAGTACTTC. This sequence encodes CASGMTGNEQYF.

This chain connects TRBV10-3 to TRBJ1-5, with TRBD1 matching 12 bases. The germline V gene has CDR1 ENHRY and CDR2 SYGVKD. The CDR3 extends over 16 amino acids. Trimming at V came to 8 bases and at J to 7 bases, leaving 12 bases not matched to a gene. CDR3 sequence: CAIGFTGTGGRQPQHF. The CDR3 DNA sequence: TGTGCCATCGGTTTCACCGGGACAGGGGGCCGACAGCCCCAGCATTTT.

V usage is TRBV19 and J usage is TRBJ2-1, with a tentative D call TRBD1 (6 bases). The CDR3 consists of 17 residues. Per germline, CDR1 LNHDA and CDR2 SQIVND (reference sequence). Trimming left V 5 bases short and J 1 base short, with 18 bases between. CDR3 nucleotide sequence: TGTGCCAGTAGTTCCGGCGCCACAGGGTGGTCCTACAATGAGCAGTTCTTC. Translating it yields CASSSGATGWSYNEQFF.

The rearrangement links TRBV30 to TRBJ1-5, with 10 bases fitting TRBD1. V shed 4 bases, J shed 2 bases, and the junction held 14 bases outside the gene matches. The CDR3 sequence is 18 residues long. Germline values: CDR1 GTSNPN, CDR2 SVGIG (reference sequence). For the CDR3, the DNA is TGTGCCTGGAAACCCCCGGGACAGGGGATTCGCCGCAATCAGCCCCAGCATTTT. This encodes CAWKPPGQGIRRNQPQHF.

The chain is built from TRBV5-6 and TRBJ2-7; weak D call: TRBD1 (6 bases). Trimming took off 5 bases at V and 0 bases at J, with 12 bases between the two ends. CDR3 length: 14 amino acids. The germline V gene encodes CDR1 SGHDT and CDR2 YYEEEE. The CDR3 nucleotides read TGTGCCAGCAGGGAGAGGGGGATCTCCTACGAGCAGTACTTC. It is translated as CASRERGISYEQYF.

V usage is TRBV4-3 and J usage is TRBJ2-7; tentative D call: TRBD1 (6 bases). The CDR3 is made up of 16 amino acids. V lost 0 bases and J lost 4, with 16 bases in between. Germline-derived CDR1 and CDR2 are LGHNA and YSLEER. The CDR3 coding sequence is TGCGCCAGCAGCCAAGATCATCAGGGGTGGATGTACGAGCAGTACTTC. Encoded protein: CASSQDHQGWMYEQYF.

The chain has TRBV30 and TRBJ1-1; D is unresolved. The CDR3 contains 15 residues. Per the germline V gene, CDR1 is GTSNPN and CDR2 is SVGIG (reference sequence). Trimming shortened V by 2 bases and J by 4 bases, and 17 bases separated the two germline ends. The CDR3 bases are TGTGCCTGGAGTCGTGTGTTTCGAGGCGGCACTGAAGCTTTCTTT. Protein: CAWSRVFRGGTEAFF.

The J gene is TRBJ2-2, the V gene TRBV5-4, with 9 bases identical to TRBD1. The CDR3 loop spans 15 amino acids. Germline V gene data show CDR1 as SGHNT and CDR2 as YYREEE (reference sequence). V gave up 3 bases and J gave up 6 bases; unmatched junction bases: 6. The CDR3 region is CASSYRGLGAGELFF. The CDR3 DNA is TGTGCCAGCAGCTACAGGGGGCTGGGGGCCGGGGAGCTGTTTTTT.

This sequence joins TRBV7-6 and TRBJ2-1; TRBD2 matches at 7 bases. CDR3 length: 17 residues. Germline assignment: CDR1 SGHVS and CDR2 FNYEAQ. V shed 0 bases and J 3 bases; nucleotides not matched to a gene: 8. In nucleotides, the CDR3 is TGTGCCAGCAGCTTAGCATTTGGCGGGGGAAACTACAATGAGCAGTTCTTC. Its protein product is CASSLAFGGGNYNEQFF.

The chain links TRBV7-9 to TRBJ1-1; 7 nucleotides agree with TRBD1. The CDR3 is 11 residues long. CDR1 is SEHNR, CDR2 FQNEAQ, per germline (reference sequence). The V and J ends lost 5 bases and 10 bases, in that order; junction bases with no gene match: 4. CDR3 region: CASSEQGLAFF. CDR3 sequence (DNA): TGTGCCAGCAGCGAACAGGGGCTAGCTTTCTTT.

J is TRBJ1-5 and V is TRBV30; perhaps TRBD1 as D (6 bases). CDR3 size: 13 residues. Trimming removed 3 bases at V and 3 bases at J, with 9 bases between. Germline loops: CDR1 GTSNPN, CDR2 SVGIG (reference sequence). This CDR3 reads CAWSGQYNQPQHF. CDR3 in DNA: TGTGCCTGGAGCGGACAGTACAATCAGCCCCAGCATTTT.

V gene TRBV7-7 combines with J gene TRBJ1-1; D might be TRBD1 (6 bases). Germline V gene lookup returns CDR1 SSHAT and CDR2 FNYEAQ (reference sequence). V was shortened by 9 bases and J by 7 bases, with 18 bases between the two germline ends. The CDR3 spans 13 residues. CDR3 bases: TGTGCCAGAGGAAAGGGGGAATACATTGAAGCTTTCTTT. Translated: CARGKGEYIEAFF. Using reference TRBV7-7 and TRBJ1-1 for the parts outside the CDR3, the full variable domain is GAGVSQSPRYKVTKRGQDVTLRCDPISSHATLYWYQQALGQGPEFLTYFNYEAQPDKSGLPSDRFSAERPEGSISTLTIQRTEQRDSAMYRCARGKGEYIEAFFGQGTRLTVV.

The rearrangement joins TRBV5-4 to TRBJ2-7, with 7 bases that match TRBD2. The germline CDR1 and CDR2 sequences are SGHNT and YYREEE (reference sequence). The J segment lost 0 bases and the V segment lost 4 bases, leaving 7 bases of the junction unmatched. There are 15 residues in the CDR3. The CDR3 sequence is CASSPMGLPSYEQYF. The CDR3 DNA sequence: TGTGCCAGCAGCCCTATGGGACTACCCTCCTACGAGCAGTACTTC.